These 5 T cell receptor beta chains came from one sample sequenced in a study of blood T cell repertoires in COVID-19. Sequencing was performed with immunoSEQ multiplex PCR; in TCRdb, only in-frame clones are kept and a portion is missing. The data contain about 170,000 clones, more than 70% of them singletons. The sample taken for sequencing was peripheral blood. Receptors originate from a man aged 45-65 years with active or convalescent COVID-19.

The J gene is TRBJ2-2, the V gene TRBV16, with 8 bases that match TRBD2. With 1 base clipped from V and 3 bases from J, the junction kept 4 bases outside the gene matches. CDR3 length equals 16 residues. CDR1 KGHSY and CDR2 FQNENV come from the germline V gene. The CDR3 nucleotides are TGTGCCAGCAGCCAATTGACTAGCGCACACACCGGGGAGCTGTTTTTT. It yields the protein CASSQLTSAHTGELFF.

Worth noting for this clone: Other DNA variants within this sample encode the same CDR3. This chain joins TRBV7-2 and TRBJ1-2; 12 positions match TRBD1. From germline, CDR1 is SGHTA and CDR2 FQGNSA. V was pared by 3 bases and J by 4 bases, with 0 bases of the junction left unmatched. The CDR3 is 14 residues long. The CDR3 spells CASSLGQGAYGYTF. The CDR3 bases are TGTGCCAGCAGCTTGGGACAGGGGGCCTATGGCTACACCTTC.

This rearrangement joins TRBV9 to TRBJ1-1; 9 bases are shared with TRBD1. This CDR3 comprises 14 residues. Germline CDR1 SGDLS, CDR2 YYNGEE. The V segment lost 4 bases and the J segment 3 bases; nucleotides outside the gene matches: 4. The CDR3, as DNA: TGTGCCAGCAGCCTGGGACAGGGTGACACTGAAGCTTTCTTT. Residues: CASSLGQGDTEAFF.

The chain employs TRBV7-3 and TRBJ2-3, with unresolved D. Trimming took 2 bases from V and 3 from J, leaving 9 bases between them. CDR1 and CDR2 from the germline V gene are SGHTA and FQGTGA. There are 14 residues in the CDR3. The CDR3 sequence is CASSLELKTDTQYF. DNA for the CDR3: TGTGCCAGCAGCTTAGAACTTAAAACAGATACGCAGTATTTT.

The chain carries TRBV23-1 and TRBJ2-3; 7 bases are shared with TRBD2. TRBV23-1 is identified as an open reading frame with a role that is uncertain. This CDR3 has 12 residues. CDR3 DNA sequence: TGCGCTTCAGCGGGGAGGGGTAGGGGGCAGTATTTT. Amino acids: CASAGRGRGQYF.